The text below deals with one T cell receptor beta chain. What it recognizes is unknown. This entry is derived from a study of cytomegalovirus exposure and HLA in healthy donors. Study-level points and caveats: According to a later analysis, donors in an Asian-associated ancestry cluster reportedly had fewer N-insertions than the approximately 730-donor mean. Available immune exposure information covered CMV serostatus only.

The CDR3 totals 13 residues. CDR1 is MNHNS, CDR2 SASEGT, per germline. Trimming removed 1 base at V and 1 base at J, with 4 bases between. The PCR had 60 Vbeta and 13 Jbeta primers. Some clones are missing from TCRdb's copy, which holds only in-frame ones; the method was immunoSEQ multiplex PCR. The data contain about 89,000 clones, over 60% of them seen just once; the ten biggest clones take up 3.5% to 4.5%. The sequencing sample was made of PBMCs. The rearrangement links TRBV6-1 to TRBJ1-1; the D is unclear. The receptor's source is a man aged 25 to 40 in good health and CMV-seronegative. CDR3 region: CASSEGQNTEAFF. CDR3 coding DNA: TGTGCCAGCAGTGAAGGGCAGAACACTGAAGCTTTCTTT.